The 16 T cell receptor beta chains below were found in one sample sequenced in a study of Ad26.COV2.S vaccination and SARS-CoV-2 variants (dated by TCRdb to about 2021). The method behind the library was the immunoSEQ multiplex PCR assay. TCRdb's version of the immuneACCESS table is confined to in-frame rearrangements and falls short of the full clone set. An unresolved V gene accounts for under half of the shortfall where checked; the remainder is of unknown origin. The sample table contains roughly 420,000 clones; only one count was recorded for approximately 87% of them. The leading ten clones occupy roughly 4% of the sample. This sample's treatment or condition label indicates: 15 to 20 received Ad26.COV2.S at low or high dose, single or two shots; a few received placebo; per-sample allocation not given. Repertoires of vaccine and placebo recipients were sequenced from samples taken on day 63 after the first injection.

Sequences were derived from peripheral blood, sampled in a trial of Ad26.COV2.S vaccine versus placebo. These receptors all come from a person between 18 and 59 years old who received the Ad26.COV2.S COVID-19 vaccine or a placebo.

The CDR3 nucleotides are TGTGCCAGCAGCGTAGACGTAGGGGCAAATCAGCCCCAGCATTTT. Its translation: CASSVDVGANQPQHF. The chain couples TRBV9 to TRBJ1-5, with D possibly TRBD1 on 5 matching bases. Trimming left V 0 bases short and J 4 bases short, with 11 bases between. This CDR3 is 15 amino acids long. The germline V gene has CDR1 SGDLS and CDR2 YYNGEE. Looking up the rest from reference TRBV9 and TRBJ1-5 gives the full variable domain: DSGVTQTPKHLITATGQRVTLRCSPRSGDLSVYWYQQSLDQGLQFLIQYYNGEERAKGNILERFSAQQFPDLHSELNLSSLELGDSALYFCASSVDVGANQPQHFGDGTRLSIL.

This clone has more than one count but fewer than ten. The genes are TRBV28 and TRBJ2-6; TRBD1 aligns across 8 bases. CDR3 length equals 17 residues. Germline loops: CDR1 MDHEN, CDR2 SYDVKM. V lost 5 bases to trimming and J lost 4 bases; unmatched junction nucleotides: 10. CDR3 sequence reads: CASSIYRGTEGANVLTF. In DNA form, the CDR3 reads TGTGCCAGCAGTATTTACAGGGGGACGGAAGGGGCCAACGTCCTGACTTTC.

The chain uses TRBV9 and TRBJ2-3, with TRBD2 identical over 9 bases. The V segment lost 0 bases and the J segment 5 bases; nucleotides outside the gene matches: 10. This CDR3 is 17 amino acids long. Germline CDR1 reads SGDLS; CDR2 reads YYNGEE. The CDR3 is CASSVGGTSTNLDTQYF. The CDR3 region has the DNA TGTGCCAGCAGCGTAGGTGGGACTAGCACAAATCTAGATACGCAGTATTTT.

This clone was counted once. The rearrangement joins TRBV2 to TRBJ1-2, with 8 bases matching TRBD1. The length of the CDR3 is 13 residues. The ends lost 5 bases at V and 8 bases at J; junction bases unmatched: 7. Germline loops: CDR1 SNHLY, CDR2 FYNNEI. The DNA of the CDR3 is TGTGCCAGCAGTCCAGGGGGCGTTTGGGGCTACACCTTC. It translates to CASSPGGVWGYTF.

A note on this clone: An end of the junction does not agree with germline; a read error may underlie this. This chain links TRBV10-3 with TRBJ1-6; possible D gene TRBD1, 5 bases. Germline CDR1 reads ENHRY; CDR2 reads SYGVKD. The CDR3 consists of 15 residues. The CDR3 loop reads CAISEGQGDNSPLHF. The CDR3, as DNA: TGTGCCATCAGTGAGGGCCAGGGAGATAACTCACCCCTCCACTTT.

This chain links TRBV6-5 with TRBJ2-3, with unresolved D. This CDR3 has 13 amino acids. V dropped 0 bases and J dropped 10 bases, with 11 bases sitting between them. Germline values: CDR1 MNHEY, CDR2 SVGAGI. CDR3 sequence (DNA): TGTGCCAGCAGTTACTCGGAGTTTTATTCGCAGTATTTT. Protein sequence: CASSYSEFYSQYF.

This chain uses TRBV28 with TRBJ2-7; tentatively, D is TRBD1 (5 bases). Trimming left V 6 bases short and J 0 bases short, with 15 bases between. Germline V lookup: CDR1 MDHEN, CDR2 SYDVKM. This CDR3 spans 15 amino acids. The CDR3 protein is CASSPTATPSYEQYF. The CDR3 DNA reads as TGTGCCAGCAGCCCGACAGCGACCCCCTCCTACGAGCAGTACTTC.

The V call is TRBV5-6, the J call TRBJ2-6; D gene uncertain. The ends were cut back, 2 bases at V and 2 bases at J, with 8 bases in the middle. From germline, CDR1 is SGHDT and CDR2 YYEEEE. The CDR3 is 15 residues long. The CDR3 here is CASSFDIPGANVLTF. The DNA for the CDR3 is TGTGCCAGCAGCTTTGACATACCTGGGGCCAACGTCCTGACTTTC.

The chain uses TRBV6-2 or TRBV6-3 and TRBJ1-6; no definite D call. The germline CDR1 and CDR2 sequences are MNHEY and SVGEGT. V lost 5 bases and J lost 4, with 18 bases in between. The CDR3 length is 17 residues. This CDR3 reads CASSGTPGSHYNSPLHF. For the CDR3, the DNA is TGTGCCAGCAGTGGAACTCCCGGGAGCCATTATAATTCACCCCTCCACTTT.

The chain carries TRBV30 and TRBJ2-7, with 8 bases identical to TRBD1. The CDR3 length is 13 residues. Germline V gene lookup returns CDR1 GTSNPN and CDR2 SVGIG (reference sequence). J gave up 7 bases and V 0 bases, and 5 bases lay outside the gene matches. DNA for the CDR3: TGTGCCTGGAGTGTACAGGGGGTGAGGGAGCAGTACTTC. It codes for CAWSVQGVREQYF.

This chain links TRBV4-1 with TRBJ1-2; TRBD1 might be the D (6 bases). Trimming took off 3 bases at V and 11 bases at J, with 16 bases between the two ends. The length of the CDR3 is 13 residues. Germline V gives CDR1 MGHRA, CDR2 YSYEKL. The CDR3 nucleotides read TGCGCCAGCAGCCAGGGGGACACCAGGCATTACACCTTC. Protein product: CASSQGDTRHYTF.

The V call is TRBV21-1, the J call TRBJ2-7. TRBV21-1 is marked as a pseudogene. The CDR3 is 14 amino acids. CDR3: CASSPKGVSYEQYF. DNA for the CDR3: TGTGCCAGCAGCCCCAAGGGCGTGTCCTACGAGCAGTACTTC.

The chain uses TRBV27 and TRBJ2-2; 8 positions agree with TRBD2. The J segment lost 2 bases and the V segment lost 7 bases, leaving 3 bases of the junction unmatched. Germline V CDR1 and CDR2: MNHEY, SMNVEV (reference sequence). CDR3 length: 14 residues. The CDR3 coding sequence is TGTGCCAGCACGGGGGGGAGCAACACCGGGGAGCTGTTTTTT. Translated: CASTGGSNTGELFF.

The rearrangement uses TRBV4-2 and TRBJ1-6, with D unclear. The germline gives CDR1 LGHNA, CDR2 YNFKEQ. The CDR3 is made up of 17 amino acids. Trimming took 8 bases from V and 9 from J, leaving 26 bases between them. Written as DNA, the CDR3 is TGTGCCAGCGGGGATGAGCGGATTGAACCGAGCGGTTCACCCCTCCACTTT. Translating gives CASGDERIEPSGSPLHF.

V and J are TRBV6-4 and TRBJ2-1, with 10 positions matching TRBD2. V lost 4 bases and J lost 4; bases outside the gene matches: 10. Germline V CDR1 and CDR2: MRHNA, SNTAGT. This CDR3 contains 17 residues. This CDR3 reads CASSASESGGGYNEQFF. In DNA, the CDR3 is TGTGCCAGCAGTGCCTCAGAGAGCGGGGGGGGATACAATGAGCAGTTCTTC.

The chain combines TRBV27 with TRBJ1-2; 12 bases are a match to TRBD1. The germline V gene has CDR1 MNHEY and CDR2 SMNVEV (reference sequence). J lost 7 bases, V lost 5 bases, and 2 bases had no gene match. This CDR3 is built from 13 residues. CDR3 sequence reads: CASSRDRGLGYTF. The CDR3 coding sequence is TGTGCCAGCAGTAGGGACAGGGGGCTTGGCTACACCTTC.